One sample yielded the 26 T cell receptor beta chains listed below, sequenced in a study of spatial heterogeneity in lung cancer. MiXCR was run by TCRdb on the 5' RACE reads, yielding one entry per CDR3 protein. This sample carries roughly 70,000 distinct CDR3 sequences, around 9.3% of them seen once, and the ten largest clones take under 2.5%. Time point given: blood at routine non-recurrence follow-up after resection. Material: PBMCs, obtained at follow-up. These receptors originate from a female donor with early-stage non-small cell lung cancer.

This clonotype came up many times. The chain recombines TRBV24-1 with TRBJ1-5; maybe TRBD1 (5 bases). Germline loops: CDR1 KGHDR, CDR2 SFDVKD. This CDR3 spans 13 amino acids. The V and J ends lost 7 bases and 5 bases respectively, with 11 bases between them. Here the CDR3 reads CATSGGMDQPQHF. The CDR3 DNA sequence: TGTGCCACCAGCGGGGGAATGGATCAGCCCCAGCATTTT.

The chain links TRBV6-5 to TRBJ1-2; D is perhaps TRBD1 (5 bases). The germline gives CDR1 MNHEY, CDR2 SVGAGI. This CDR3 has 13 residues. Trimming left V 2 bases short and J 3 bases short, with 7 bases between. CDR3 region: CASSYDRDYGYTF. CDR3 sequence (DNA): TGTGCCAGCAGTTACGACAGAGACTATGGCTACACCTTC.

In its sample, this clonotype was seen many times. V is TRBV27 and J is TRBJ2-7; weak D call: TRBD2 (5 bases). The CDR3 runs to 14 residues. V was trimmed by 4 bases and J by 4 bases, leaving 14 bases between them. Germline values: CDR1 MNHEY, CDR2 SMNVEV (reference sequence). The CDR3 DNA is TGTGCCAGCAGTTCAAGCGGCCCTAGATACGAGCAGTACTTC. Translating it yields CASSSSGPRYEQYF.

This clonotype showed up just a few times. The chain's CDR3 is CASSLTGTYEQYF. The CDR3 DNA reads TGCGCCAGCAGCTTGACAGGAACCTACGAGCAGTACTTC. The V and J genes are TRBV5-1 and TRBJ2-7; possibly TRBD1 for D (5 bases). Trimming left V 1 base short and J 2 bases short, with 7 bases between. Germline CDR1 reads SGHRS; CDR2 reads YFSETQ. This CDR3 is 13 amino acids long.

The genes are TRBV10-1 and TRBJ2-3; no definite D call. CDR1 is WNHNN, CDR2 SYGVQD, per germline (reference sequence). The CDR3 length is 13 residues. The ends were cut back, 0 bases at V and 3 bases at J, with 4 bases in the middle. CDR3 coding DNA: TGCGCCAGCAGTGAGTCCAAAACAGATACGCAGTATTTT. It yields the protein CASSESKTDTQYF.

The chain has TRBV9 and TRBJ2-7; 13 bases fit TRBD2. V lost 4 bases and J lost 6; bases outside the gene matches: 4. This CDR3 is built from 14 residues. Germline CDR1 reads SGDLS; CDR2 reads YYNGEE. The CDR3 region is CASSTGTSGIEQYF. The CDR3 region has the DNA TGTGCCAGCAGCACCGGGACTAGCGGGATCGAGCAGTACTTC.

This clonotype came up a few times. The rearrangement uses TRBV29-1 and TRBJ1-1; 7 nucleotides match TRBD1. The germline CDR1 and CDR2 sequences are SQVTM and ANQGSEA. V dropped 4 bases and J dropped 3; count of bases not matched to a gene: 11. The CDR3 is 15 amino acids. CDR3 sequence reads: CSVGRRGGADTEAFF. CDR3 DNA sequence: TGCAGCGTTGGGCGGAGAGGGGGCGCCGACACTGAAGCTTTCTTT. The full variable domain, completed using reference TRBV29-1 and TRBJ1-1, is SAVISQKPSRDICQRGTSLTIQCQVDSQVTMMFWYRQQPGQSLTLIATANQGSEATYESGFVIDKFPISRPNLTFSTLTVSNMSPEDSSIYLCSVGRRGGADTEAFFGQGTRLTVV.

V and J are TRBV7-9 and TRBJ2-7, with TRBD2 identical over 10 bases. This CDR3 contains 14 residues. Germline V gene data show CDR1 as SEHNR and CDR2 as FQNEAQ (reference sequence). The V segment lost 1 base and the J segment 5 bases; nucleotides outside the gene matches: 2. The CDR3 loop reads CASSLGTSGHEQYF. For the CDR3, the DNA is TGTGCCAGCAGCTTAGGGACTAGCGGCCACGAGCAGTACTTC.

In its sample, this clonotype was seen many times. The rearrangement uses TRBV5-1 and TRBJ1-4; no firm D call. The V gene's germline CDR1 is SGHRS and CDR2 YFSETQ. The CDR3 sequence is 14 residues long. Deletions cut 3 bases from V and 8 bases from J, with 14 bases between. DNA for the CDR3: TGCGCCAGCAGCTCGGGAACCCAAGGGGAAAAACTGTTTTTT. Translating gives CASSSGTQGEKLFF.

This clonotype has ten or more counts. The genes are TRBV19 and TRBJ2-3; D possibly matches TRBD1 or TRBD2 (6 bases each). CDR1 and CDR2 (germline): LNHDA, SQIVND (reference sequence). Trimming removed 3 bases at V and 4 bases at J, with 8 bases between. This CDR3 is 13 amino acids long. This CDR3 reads CASSMEGADTQYF. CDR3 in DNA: TGTGCCAGTAGTATGGAGGGGGCAGATACGCAGTATTTT.

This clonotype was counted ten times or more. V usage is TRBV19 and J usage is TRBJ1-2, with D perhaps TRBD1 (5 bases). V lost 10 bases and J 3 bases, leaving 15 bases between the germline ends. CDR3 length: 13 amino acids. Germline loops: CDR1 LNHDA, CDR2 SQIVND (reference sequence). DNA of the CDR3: TGTGCCACCCAGGGACCAGGCGACTATGGCTACACCTTC. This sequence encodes CATQGPGDYGYTF.

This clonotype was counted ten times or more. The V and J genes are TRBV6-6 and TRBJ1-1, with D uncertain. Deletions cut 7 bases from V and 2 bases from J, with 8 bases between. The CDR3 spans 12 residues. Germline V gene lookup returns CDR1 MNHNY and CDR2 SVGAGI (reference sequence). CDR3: CASKTFNTEAFF. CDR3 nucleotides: TGTGCCAGCAAAACGTTTAACACTGAAGCTTTCTTT.

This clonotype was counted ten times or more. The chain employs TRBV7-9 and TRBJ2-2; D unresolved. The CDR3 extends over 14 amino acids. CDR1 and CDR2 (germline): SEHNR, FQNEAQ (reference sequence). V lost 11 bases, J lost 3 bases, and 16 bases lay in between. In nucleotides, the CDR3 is TGTGCCTGCGGCCCCGGGTCGGACACCGGGGAGCTGTTTTTT. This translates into CACGPGSDTGELFF.

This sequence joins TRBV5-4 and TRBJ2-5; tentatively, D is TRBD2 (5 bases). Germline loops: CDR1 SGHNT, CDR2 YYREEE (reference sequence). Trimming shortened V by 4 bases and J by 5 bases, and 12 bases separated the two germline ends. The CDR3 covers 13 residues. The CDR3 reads CASSLEGVETQYF. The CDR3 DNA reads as TGTGCCAGCAGCCTCGAGGGAGTGGAGACCCAGTACTTC.

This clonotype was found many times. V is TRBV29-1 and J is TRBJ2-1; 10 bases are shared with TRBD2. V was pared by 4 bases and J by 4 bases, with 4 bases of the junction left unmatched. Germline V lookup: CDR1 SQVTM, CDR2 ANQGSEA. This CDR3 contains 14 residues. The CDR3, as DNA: TGCAGCGTTGCGTGGACTAGCGGTTACAATGAGCAGTTCTTC. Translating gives CSVAWTSGYNEQFF.

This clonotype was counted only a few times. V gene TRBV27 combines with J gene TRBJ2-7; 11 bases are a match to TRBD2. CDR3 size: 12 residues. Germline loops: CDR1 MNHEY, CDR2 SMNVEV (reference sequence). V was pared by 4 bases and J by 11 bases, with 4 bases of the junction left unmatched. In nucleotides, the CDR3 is TGTGCCAGCAGTTACTTTAGCGGGAGGGAGTACTTC. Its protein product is CASSYFSGREYF.

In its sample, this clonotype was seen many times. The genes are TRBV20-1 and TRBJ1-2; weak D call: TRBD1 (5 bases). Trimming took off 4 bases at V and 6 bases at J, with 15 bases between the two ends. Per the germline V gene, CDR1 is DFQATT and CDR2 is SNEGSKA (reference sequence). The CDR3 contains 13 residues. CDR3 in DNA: TGCAGTGCTAATGGGCCCATACAGGATGGCTACACCTTC. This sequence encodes CSANGPIQDGYTF.

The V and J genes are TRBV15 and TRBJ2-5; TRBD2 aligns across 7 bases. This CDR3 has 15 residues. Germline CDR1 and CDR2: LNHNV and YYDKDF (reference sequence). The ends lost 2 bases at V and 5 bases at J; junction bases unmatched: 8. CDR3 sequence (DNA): TGTGCCACCAGCAGATACAGGACTAGAGGCGAGACCCAGTACTTC. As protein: CATSRYRTRGETQYF.

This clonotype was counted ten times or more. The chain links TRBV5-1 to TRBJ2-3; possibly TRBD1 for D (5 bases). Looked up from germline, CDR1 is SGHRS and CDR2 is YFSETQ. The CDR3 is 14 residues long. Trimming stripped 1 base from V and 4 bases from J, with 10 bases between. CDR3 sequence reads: CASSLNRKSDTQYF. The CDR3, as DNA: TGCGCCAGCAGCTTGAACAGGAAGTCAGATACGCAGTATTTT.

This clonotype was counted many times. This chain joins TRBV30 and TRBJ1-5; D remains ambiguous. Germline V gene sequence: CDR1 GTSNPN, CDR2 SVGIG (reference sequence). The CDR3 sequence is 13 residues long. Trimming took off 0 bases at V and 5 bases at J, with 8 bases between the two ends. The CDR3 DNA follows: TGTGCCTGGAGTGTAAAGAGGGATCAGCCCCAGCATTTT. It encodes CAWSVKRDQPQHF.

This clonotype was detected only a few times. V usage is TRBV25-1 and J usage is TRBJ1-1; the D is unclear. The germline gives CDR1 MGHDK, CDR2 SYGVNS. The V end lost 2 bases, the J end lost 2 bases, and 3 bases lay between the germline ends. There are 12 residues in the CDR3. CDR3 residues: CASSEINTEAFF. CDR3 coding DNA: TGTGCCAGCAGTGAAATCAACACTGAAGCTTTCTTT.

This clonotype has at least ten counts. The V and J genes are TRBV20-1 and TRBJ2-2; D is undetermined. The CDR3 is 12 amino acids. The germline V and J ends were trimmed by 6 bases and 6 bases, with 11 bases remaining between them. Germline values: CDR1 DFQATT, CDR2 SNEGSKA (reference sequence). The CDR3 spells CSAGPTAGELFF. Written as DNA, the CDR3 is TGCAGTGCCGGACCGACCGCCGGGGAGCTGTTTTTT.

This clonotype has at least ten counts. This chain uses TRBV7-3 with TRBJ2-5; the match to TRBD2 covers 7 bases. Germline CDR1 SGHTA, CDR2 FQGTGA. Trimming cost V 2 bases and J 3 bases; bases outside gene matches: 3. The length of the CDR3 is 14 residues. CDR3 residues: CASSLAGVEETQYF. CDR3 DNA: TGTGCCAGCAGCTTAGCGGGAGTGGAAGAGACCCAGTACTTC. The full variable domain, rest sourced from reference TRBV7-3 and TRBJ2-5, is GAGVSQTPSNKVTEKGKYVELRCDPISGHTALYWYRQSLGQGPEFLIYFQGTGAADDSGLPNDRFFAVRPEGSVSTLKIQRTERGDSAVYLCASSLAGVEETQYFGPGTRLLVL.

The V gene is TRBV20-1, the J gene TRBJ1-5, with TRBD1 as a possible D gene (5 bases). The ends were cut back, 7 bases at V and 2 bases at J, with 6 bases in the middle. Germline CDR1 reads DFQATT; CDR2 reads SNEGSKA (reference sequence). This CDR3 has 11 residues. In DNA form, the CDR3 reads TGCAGTGTACAGGGCAATCAGCCCCAGCATTTT. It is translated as CSVQGNQPQHF.

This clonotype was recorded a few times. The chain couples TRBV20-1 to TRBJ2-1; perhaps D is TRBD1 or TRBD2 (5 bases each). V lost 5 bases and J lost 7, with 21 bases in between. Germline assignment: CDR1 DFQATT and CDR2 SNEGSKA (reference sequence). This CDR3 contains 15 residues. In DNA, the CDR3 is TGCAGTGCTGTAACCCCAGCATACTGGGGGAATGAGCAGTTCTTC. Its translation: CSAVTPAYWGNEQFF.

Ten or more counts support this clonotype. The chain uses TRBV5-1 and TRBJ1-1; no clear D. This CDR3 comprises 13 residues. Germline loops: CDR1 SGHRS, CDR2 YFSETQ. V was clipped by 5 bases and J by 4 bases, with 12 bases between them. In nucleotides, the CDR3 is TGCGCCAGCAGGTCACCGGGAGGCACTGAAGCTTTCTTT. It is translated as CASRSPGGTEAFF.